This TCR beta chain stems from a study of T cell repertoires in cytomegalovirus infection. Study details: Through public TCR beta signatures, both CMV infection and matching HLA type were indicated. Notes on the study in general: Within the response measured ex vivo, HLA-C-restricted CMV-specific TCR beta clonotypes were dominant.

Germline CDR1 and CDR2: DFQATT and SNEGSKA (reference sequence). The germline V and J ends were trimmed by 6 bases and 1 base, with 15 bases remaining between them. This CDR3 comprises 14 residues. TCRdb analysed the reads with MiXCR anew, one entry per CDR3 protein. The sample lists about 55,000 distinct CDR3 sequences, 20% occurring once. Concerning this clonotype itself: No antigen is known for it.

This specimen was CD8+ T cells from cultured PBMCs, taken from culture after CMV antigen stimulation. This clonotype originated in a human donor in good health (CMV status not recorded). Some clones in this sample may be carry-over from other donors' samples. V is TRBV20-1 and J is TRBJ1-1, with a weak D call TRBD1 (6 bases). The CDR3 sequence is CSAQRGGKNTEAFF. The CDR3 DNA follows: TGCAGTGCCCAGAGGGGGGGCAAGAACACTGAAGCTTTCTTT.